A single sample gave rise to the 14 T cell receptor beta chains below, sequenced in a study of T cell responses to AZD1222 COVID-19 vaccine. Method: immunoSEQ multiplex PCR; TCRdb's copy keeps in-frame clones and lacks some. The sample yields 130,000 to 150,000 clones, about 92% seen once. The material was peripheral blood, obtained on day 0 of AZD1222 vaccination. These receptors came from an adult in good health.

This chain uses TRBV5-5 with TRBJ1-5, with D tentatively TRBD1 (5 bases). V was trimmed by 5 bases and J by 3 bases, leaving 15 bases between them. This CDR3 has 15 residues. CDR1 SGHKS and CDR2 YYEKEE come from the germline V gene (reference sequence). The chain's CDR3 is CASRAGPWYNQPQHF. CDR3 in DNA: TGTGCCAGCAGGGCGGGACCGTGGTACAATCAGCCCCAGCATTTT.

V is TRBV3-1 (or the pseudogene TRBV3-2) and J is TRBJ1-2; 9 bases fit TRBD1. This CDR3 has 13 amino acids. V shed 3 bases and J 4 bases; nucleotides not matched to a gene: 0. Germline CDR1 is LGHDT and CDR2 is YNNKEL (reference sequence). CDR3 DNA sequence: TGTGCCAGCAGCCAGACAGGGGGCTATGGCTACACCTTC. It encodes CASSQTGGYGYTF.

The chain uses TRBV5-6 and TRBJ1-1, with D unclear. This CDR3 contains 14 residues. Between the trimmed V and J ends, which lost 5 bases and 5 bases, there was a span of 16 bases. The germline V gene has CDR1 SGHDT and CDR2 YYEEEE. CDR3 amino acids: CASSTGVEGTEAFF. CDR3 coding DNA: TGTGCCAGCAGTACCGGGGTCGAAGGAACTGAAGCTTTCTTT.

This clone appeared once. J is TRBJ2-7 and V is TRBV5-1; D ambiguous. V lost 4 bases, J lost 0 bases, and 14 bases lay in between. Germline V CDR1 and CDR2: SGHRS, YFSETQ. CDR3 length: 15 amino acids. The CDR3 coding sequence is TGCGCCAGCAGCCGGACGACGACAAGCTCCTACGAGCAGTACTTC. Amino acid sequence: CASSRTTTSSYEQYF. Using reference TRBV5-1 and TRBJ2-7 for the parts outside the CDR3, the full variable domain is KAGVTQTPRYLIKTRGQQVTLSCSPISGHRSVSWYQQTPGQGLQFLFEYFSETQRNKGNFPGRFSGRQFSNSRSEMNVSTLELGDSALYLCASSRTTTSSYEQYFGPGTRLTVT.

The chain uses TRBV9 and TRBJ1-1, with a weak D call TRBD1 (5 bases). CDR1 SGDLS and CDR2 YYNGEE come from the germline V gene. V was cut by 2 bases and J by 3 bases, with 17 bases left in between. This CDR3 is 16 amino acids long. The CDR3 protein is CASSVTPGIGDTEAFF. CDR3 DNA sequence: TGTGCCAGCAGCGTTACACCAGGGATCGGGGACACTGAAGCTTTCTTT.

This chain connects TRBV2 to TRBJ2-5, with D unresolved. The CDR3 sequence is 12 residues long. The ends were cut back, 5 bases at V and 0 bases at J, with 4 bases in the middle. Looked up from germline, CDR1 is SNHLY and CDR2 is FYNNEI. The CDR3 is CASSLNQETQYF. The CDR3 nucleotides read TGTGCCAGCAGTCTGAACCAAGAGACCCAGTACTTC. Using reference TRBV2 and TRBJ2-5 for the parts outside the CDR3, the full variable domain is EPEVTQTPSHQVTQMGQEVILRCVPISNHLYFYWYRQILGQKVEFLVSFYNNEISEKSEIFDDQFSVERPDGSNFTLKIRSTKLEDSAMYFCASSLNQETQYFGPGTRLLVL.

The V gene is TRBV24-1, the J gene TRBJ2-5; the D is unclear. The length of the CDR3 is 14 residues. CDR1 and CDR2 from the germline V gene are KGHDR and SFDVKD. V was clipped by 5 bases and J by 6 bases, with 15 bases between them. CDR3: CATSVPGPRKTQYF. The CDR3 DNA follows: TGTGCCACCAGTGTACCGGGTCCTAGAAAGACCCAGTACTTC.

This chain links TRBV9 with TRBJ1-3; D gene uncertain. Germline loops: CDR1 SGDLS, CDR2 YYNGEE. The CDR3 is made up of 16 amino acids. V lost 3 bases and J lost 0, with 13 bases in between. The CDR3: CASSAIPGNSGNTIYF. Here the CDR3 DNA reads TGTGCCAGCAGCGCAATCCCCGGGAACTCTGGAAACACCATATATTTT. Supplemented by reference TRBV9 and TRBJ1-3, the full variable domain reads DSGVTQTPKHLITATGQRVTLRCSPRSGDLSVYWYQQSLDQGLQFLIQYYNGEERAKGNILERFSAQQFPDLHSELNLSSLELGDSALYFCASSAIPGNSGNTIYFGEGSWLTVV.

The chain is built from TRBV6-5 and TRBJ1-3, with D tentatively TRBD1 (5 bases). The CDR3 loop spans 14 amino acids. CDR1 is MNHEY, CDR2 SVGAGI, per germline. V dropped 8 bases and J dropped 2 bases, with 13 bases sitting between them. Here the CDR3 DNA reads TGTGCCAGCGGCCGGGGGGGGACTGGAAACACCATATATTTT. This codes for CASGRGGTGNTIYF.

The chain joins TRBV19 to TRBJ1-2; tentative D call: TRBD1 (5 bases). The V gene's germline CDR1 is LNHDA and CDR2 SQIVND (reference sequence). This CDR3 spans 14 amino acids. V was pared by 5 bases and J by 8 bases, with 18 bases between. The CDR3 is CASSPTAGRWGYTF. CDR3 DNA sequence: TGTGCCAGTAGTCCCACGGCGGGGCGATGGGGCTACACCTTC.

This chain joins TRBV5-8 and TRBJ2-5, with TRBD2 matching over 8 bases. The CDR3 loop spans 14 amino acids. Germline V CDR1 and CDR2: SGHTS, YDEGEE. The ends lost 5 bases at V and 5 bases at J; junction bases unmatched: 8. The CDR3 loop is CASSPWSGGETQYF. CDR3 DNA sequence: TGTGCCAGCAGTCCGTGGTCGGGGGGGGAGACCCAGTACTTC. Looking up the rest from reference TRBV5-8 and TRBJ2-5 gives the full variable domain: EAGVTQSPTHLIKTRGQQATLRCSPISGHTSVYWYQQALGLGLQFLLWYDEGEERNRGNFPPRFSGRQFPNYSSELNVNALELEDSALYLCASSPWSGGETQYFGPGTRLLVL.

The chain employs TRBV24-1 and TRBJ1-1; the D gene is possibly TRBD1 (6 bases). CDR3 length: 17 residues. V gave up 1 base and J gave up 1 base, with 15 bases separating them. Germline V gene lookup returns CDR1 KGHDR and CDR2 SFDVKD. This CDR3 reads CATSDLGGGGPNTEAFF. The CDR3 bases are TGTGCCACCAGTGATTTAGGGGGTGGGGGGCCGAACACTGAAGCTTTCTTT.

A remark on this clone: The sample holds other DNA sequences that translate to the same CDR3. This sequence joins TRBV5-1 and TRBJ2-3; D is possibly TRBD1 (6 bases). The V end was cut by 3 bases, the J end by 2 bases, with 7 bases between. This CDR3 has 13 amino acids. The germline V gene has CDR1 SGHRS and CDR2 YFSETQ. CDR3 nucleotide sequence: TGCGCCAGCAGCTGGGGGCCCACAGATACGCAGTATTTT. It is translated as CASSWGPTDTQYF.

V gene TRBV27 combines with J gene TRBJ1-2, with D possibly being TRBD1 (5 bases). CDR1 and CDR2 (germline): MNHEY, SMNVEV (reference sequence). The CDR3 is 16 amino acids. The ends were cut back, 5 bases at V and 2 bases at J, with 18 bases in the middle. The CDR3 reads CASSPLRQQTNYGYTF. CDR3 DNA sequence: TGTGCCAGCAGTCCTCTTCGACAGCAAACCAACTATGGCTACACCTTC.